This T cell receptor (beta chain) comes out of a study of shared clonotypes between healthy human individuals. Study observations and caveats: Generation probabilities were higher for clonotypes shared across all four sorted-subset donors than for unshared ones. Relative to memory subsets, naive subsets generally showed larger estimated richness.

Sequencing used immunoSEQ multiplex PCR; TCRdb keeps in-frame clones, though not all of them. This repertoire shows about 2 million clones, roughly 94% found once; its top ten account for around 0.13%. The table lists this clone with a count of one. The antigen is not known. With 6 bases clipped from V and 2 bases from J, the junction kept 4 bases outside the gene matches. The CDR3 loop spans 14 amino acids. Germline CDR1 is MNHEY and CDR2 is SVGAGI. Subsets obtained from CD4+ cells comprised CD45RA+ naive and CD45RA-negative memory cells. The receptor was derived from a young man in good health. The V gene is TRBV6-5, the J gene TRBJ2-7, with TRBD2 matching 10 bases. The sequenced material came from naive CD4+ T cells sorted from blood. Subset of the sample: CD45RA+ positively selected. The CDR3 nucleotides are TGTGCCAGCAGCCCTAGCGGGAGTCCCTACGAGCAGTACTTC. It specifies CASSPSGSPYEQYF.